Listed below are T cell receptor beta chains from one sample, sequenced in a study of OX40 agonist ivuxolimab in advanced cancers. Some clones are missing from TCRdb's copy, which holds only in-frame ones; the method was immunoSEQ multiplex PCR. The sample yields 36,000 or so clones, around 77% seen once. The sequencing used CD4+ or CD8+ T cells sorted from blood, collected in a trial of the OX40 agonist ivuxolimab. These receptors all stem from an adult with an advanced solid tumor such as melanoma, head and neck, liver or kidney cancer. Each CDR3 is given with its conserved first and last residue. A D gene is named only where the DNA matches it firmly. Size is stated for part of the rows, as once, few or many counts, or as a class when the clone is expanded.

size	V	D	J	CDR3	DNA
.	TRBV4-1	.	TRBJ1-2	CASSYEPGATAPNYGYTF	TGCGCCAGCAGCTACGAGCCCGGCGCGACAGCGCCTAACTATGGCTACACCTTC
.	TRBV7-9	TRBD2	TRBJ2-3	CASSSLDGTSGRMHYTQYF	TGTGCCAGCAGCTCCCTAGACGGGACTAGCGGGAGGATGCATTATACGCAGTATTTT
.	TRBV2	TRBD2	TRBJ2-7	CASRPTSGRTYEQYF	TGTGCCAGCAGGCCCACTAGCGGGAGGACGTACGAGCAGTACTTC
.	TRBV27	.	TRBJ2-3	CASSLWGTDTQYF	TGTGCCAGCAGTTTATGGGGCACAGATACGCAGTATTTT
.	TRBV27	TRBD2	TRBJ2-1	CASSLLGLAGPRDNEQFF	TGTGCCAGCAGTTTACTGGGACTAGCGGGACCTAGGGACAATGAGCAGTTCTTC
few	TRBV5-6	.	TRBJ1-1	CASSLGYKGSVTEAFF	TGTGCCAGCAGCTTGGGGTATAAGGGATCTGTCACTGAAGCTTTCTTT
.	TRBV2	TRBD1	TRBJ2-7	CASGQASYEQYF	TGTGCCAGTGGACAGGCCTCCTACGAGCAGTACTTC
.	TRBV27	.	TRBJ1-1	CASSFNRRAEAFF	TGTGCCAGCAGTTTCAATCGTCGAGCCGAAGCTTTCTTT
.	TRBV9	TRBD2	TRBJ2-2	CASSVSSGRASDGELFF	TGTGCCAGCAGCGTGTCTAGCGGGAGGGCCAGTGACGGGGAGCTGTTTTTT
.	TRBV2	.	TRBJ2-1	CASSESGYEQFF	TGTGCCAGCAGTGAAAGTGGATATGAGCAGTTCTTC
once	TRBV10-2	.	TRBJ2-7	CASSVGTPEQYF	TGCGCCAGCAGTGTAGGGACTCCCGAGCAGTACTTC
few	TRBV27	.	TRBJ2-1	CATQRGGTPVNEQFF	TGTGCCACTCAAAGGGGGGGGACCCCAGTCAATGAGCAGTTCTTC
.	TRBV29-1	TRBD1	TRBJ2-7	CSVEGSPGQGVYEQYF	TGCAGCGTTGAAGGATCCCCGGGACAGGGGGTCTACGAGCAGTACTTC
medium-sized	TRBV6-1	TRBD2	TRBJ2-1	CASSSASGRADEQFF	TGTGCCAGCAGTTCGGCTAGCGGGAGGGCCGATGAGCAGTTCTTC
.	TRBV6-1	TRBD1	TRBJ2-7	CASGTGRVSYEQYF	TGTGCCAGCGGGACAGGAAGAGTGTCCTACGAGCAGTACTTC
.	TRBV30	TRBD1	TRBJ1-1	CAWSSGTGFTEAFF	TGTGCCTGGAGTTCCGGGACAGGGTTCACTGAAGCTTTCTTT
.	TRBV15	.	TRBJ2-3	CATSRDDADTQYF	TGTGCCACCAGCAGAGATGACGCAGATACGCAGTATTTT
.	TRBV7-9	.	TRBJ2-1	CASSGEQGGVYNEQFF	TGTGCCAGCAGCGGAGAACAGGGTGGGGTCTACAATGAGCAGTTCTTC
.	TRBV4-3	TRBD1	TRBJ2-7	CASSQGLDRGYEQYF	TGCGCCAGCAGCCAAGGGTTGGACAGGGGATACGAGCAGTACTTC
few	TRBV12-5	TRBD2	TRBJ2-1	CASGLGGRGNEQFF	TGTGCTAGTGGTTTGGGCGGGAGAGGGAATGAGCAGTTCTTC
.	TRBV7-9	.	TRBJ2-1	CASSTRRILVGGYNEQFF	TGTGCCAGCAGCACGCGCCGAATTCTAGTAGGGGGGTACAATGAGCAGTTCTTC
many	TRBV4-3	.	TRBJ2-7	CASSQSWQGAYEQYF	TGCGCCAGCAGCCAATCGTGGCAGGGAGCCTACGAGCAGTACTTC
few	TRBV7-9	.	TRBJ1-5	CASSRAGGQPQHF	TGTGCCAGCAGCAGGGCGGGGGGTCAGCCCCAGCATTTT
.	TRBV9	TRBD1	TRBJ1-2	CASSVSRTGYGYTF	TGTGCCAGCAGCGTATCCCGGACAGGGTATGGCTACACCTTC
.	TRBV6-6	.	TRBJ1-6	CASSYGPGDSPLHF	TGTGCCAGCAGTTACGGGCCGGGCGATTCACCCCTCCACTTT
few	TRBV5-1	TRBD1	TRBJ2-3	CASSPRTGHADTQYF	TGCGCCAGCAGCCCGCGGACAGGCCATGCGGATACGCAGTATTTT
.	TRBV27	TRBD1	TRBJ1-2	CASSSPGTGSNGYTF	TGTGCCAGCAGTTCTCCCGGGACAGGGAGTAACGGCTACACCTTC
.	TRBV6-5	.	TRBJ2-1	CASSYVGNNEQFF	TGTGCCAGCAGTTACGTAGGTAACAATGAGCAGTTCTTC
few	TRBV7-8	TRBD2	TRBJ2-5	CASSLAGGRAETQYF	TGTGCCAGCAGCTTAGCGGGCGGGAGGGCCGAGACCCAGTACTTC